The 9 T cell receptor beta chains below were found in one sample sequenced in a study of T cell clones after liver transplantation. This table comes from immunoSEQ multiplex PCR, and its TCRdb copy is limited to in-frame clones, with some not included. This sample carries about 15,000 clones, less than 85% of them seen once, and the ten largest clones take about 30%. Source: CD8+ T cells from blood, taken roughly 50 months after liver transplant. Source of these receptors: a human patient who received a liver transplant. Some T cells may possibly be graft donor cells.

This clone was found once. The chain joins TRBV15 to TRBJ1-3; D remains ambiguous. Trimming took 0 bases from V and 6 from J, leaving 6 bases between them. The germline V gene encodes CDR1 LNHNV and CDR2 YYDKDF (reference sequence). This CDR3 has 13 amino acids. The CDR3 reads CATSRDDENTIYF. CDR3 bases: TGTGCCACCAGCAGAGACGATGAAAACACCATATATTTT.

The chain joins TRBV14 to TRBJ2-7, with D tentatively TRBD1 (5 bases). The CDR3 covers 15 residues. The V and J ends lost 0 bases and 2 bases respectively, with 11 bases between them. Germline CDR1 reads SGHDN; CDR2 reads FVKESK. The DNA for the CDR3 is TGTGCCAGCAGCCAAGATCAGGGCGCCGCCTACGAGCAGTACTTC. The encoded protein is CASSQDQGAAYEQYF.

This clone was detected a few times. The genes are TRBV28 and TRBJ2-1; TRBD1 is a possible D gene (6 bases). The CDR3 totals 15 residues. Germline loops: CDR1 MDHEN, CDR2 SYDVKM. Trimming pared 3 bases from V and 12 bases from J, leaving 21 bases between. The CDR3 DNA reads TGTGCCAGCAGTTTGCGACAGGTTACCAATGAAGTGCAGTTCTTC. This translates into CASSLRQVTNEVQFF.

The chain couples TRBV4-1 to TRBJ2-7; perhaps TRBD1 as D (6 bases). CDR1 is MGHRA, CDR2 YSYEKL, per germline. CDR3 length: 14 residues. V shed 4 bases and J shed 2 bases, with 12 bases lying between them. The CDR3 region is CASSLRDTAYEQYF. For the CDR3, the DNA is TGCGCCAGCAGCCTCCGGGACACAGCCTACGAGCAGTACTTC.

This rearrangement joins TRBV9 to TRBJ1-1; no clear D. With 4 bases removed from V and 7 bases from J, the gap between germline ends came to 17 bases. This CDR3 is 14 amino acids long. Germline V gene lookup returns CDR1 SGDLS and CDR2 YYNGEE. CDR3 sequence: CASSPFMLTYEAFF. The CDR3 DNA is TGTGCCAGCAGCCCGTTCATGTTAACCTATGAAGCTTTCTTT.

This chain joins TRBV11-2 and TRBJ2-1, with 13 bases matching TRBD2. The germline V gene encodes CDR1 SGHAT and CDR2 FQNNGV. V trimming: 4 bases; J trimming: 5 bases; junction bases outside the gene matches: 2. The CDR3 has 15 residues. CDR3 bases: TGTGCCAGCAGCTCGGGACTAGCGGGGAACAATGAGCAGTTCTTC. Translated, it gives CASSSGLAGNNEQFF.

This clone qualifies as medium-sized. The chain links TRBV29-1 to TRBJ2-7; D is unclear. Germline loops: CDR1 SQVTM, CDR2 ANQGSEA. The CDR3 is made up of 14 amino acids. The ends were cut back, 1 base at V and 2 bases at J, with 12 bases in the middle. The CDR3 protein is CSVEGPTTAYEQYF. As DNA, the CDR3 is TGCAGCGTTGAAGGTCCGACAACAGCCTACGAGCAGTACTTC.

The V gene is TRBV30, the J gene TRBJ1-2; D unclear. V shed 4 bases and J shed 5 bases, with 8 bases lying between them. The CDR3 has 11 residues. Germline lookup yields CDR1 GTSNPN and CDR2 SVGIG (reference sequence). CDR3 loop: CAWTLGYGYTF. The CDR3 DNA is TGTGCCTGGACCCTAGGGTATGGCTACACCTTC.

This clone came up a few times. V usage is TRBV4-1 and J usage is TRBJ2-7; D is uncertain. Germline values: CDR1 MGHRA, CDR2 YSYEKL. The CDR3 sequence is 18 residues long. Trimming left V 0 bases short and J 3 bases short, with 21 bases between. CDR3 bases: TGCGCCAGCAGCCAAGATTTTTCGAGCTCTCCATTATACTACGAGCAGTACTTC. It yields the protein CASSQDFSSSPLYYEQYF.